The 29 T cell receptor beta chains reported below all come from one sample, sequenced in a study of regulatory T cells in long-lasting Graves disease. Both iRepertoire HTBI primers and Arm-PCR of CDR3 regions were used to build the TCR beta libraries. Via MiXCR, TCRdb re-called the multiplex PCR reads, giving one row per CDR3 protein. The sample lists around 420,000 distinct CDR3 sequences; around a sixth were seen once. Regarding time point: newly diagnosed GD, antithyroid drugs for less than 3 months. Researchers made the TCR library from RNA that was extracted from PBMCs. The material was peripheral blood mononuclear cells (PBMCs), obtained at new diagnosis, from a patient treated with antithyroid drugs. The origin of the receptors is a female donor with Graves disease.

This clonotype was detected many times. The chain uses TRBV3-1 and TRBJ1-1; D is ambiguous. The V gene's germline CDR1 is LGHDT and CDR2 YNNKEL (reference sequence). Trimming cost V 8 bases and J 1 base, with 17 bases left between them. The CDR3 sequence is 15 residues long. The CDR3 is CASASVGWRNTEAFF. CDR3 coding DNA: TGTGCCAGCGCATCGGTCGGGTGGAGGAACACTGAAGCTTTCTTT.

This clonotype was detected many times. The CDR3 DNA reads TGTGCCAGCAGCCCCCTCTCCGGTGACTACGAGCAGTACTTC. Translating gives CASSPLSGDYEQYF. V usage is TRBV7-9 and J usage is TRBJ2-7, with D unclear. Germline V lookup: CDR1 SEHNR, CDR2 FQNEAQ (reference sequence). The CDR3 is made up of 14 amino acids. V was clipped by 5 bases and J by 3 bases, with 14 bases between them.

This clonotype was observed a single time. With a much larger clone just one base away, this may be a read error. This CDR3 fails to terminate in the conserved phenylalanine or tryptophan, so it likely reflects a read error. This rearrangement joins TRBV6-1 to TRBJ1-1; unclear D gene. The CDR3 consists of 15 residues. Trimming took off 9 bases at V and 2 bases at J, with 19 bases between the two ends. The V gene's germline CDR1 is MNHNS and CDR2 SASEGT. The CDR3 sequence is CASFKPQGINTEAFL. The DNA for the CDR3 is TGTGCCAGTTTCAAGCCACAAGGAATTAACACTGAAGCTTTCCTT.

The V gene is TRBV20-1, the J gene TRBJ1-2, with D tentatively TRBD1 (5 bases). V gave up 5 bases and J gave up 0 bases, with 13 bases separating them. CDR1 DFQATT and CDR2 SNEGSKA come from the germline V gene (reference sequence). The CDR3 length is 14 residues. CDR3 in DNA: TGCAGTGCTGGTGATACAGGCCCTAACTATGGCTACACCTTC. This codes for CSAGDTGPNYGYTF.

CDR3 DNA: TGTGCCAGCAGCCACCCCGGGTCGGTAGCAACTAATGAAAAACTGTTTTTT. Protein sequence: CASSHPGSVATNEKLFF. The rearrangement joins TRBV4-2 to TRBJ1-4, with D unresolved. V was shortened by 3 bases and J by 0 bases, with 14 bases between the two germline ends. In germline, CDR1 is LGHNA, CDR2 YNFKEQ. This CDR3 is built from 17 residues.

The rearrangement uses TRBV4-1 and TRBJ1-6; 8 bases match TRBD1. The germline V gene encodes CDR1 MGHRA and CDR2 YSYEKL. The junction had 14 bases not matched to a gene; V was cut back by 1 base and J by 6 bases. CDR3 length equals 19 residues. The CDR3 reads CASSQVGGTPGQVNSPLHF. In DNA form, the CDR3 reads TGCGCCAGCAGCCAAGTGGGGGGCACACCGGGACAGGTTAATTCACCCCTCCACTTT.

This clonotype came up a few times. This sequence joins TRBV19 and TRBJ1-3; 11 nucleotides match TRBD1. Germline CDR1 and CDR2: LNHDA and SQIVND (reference sequence). The CDR3 sequence is 18 residues long. Trimming removed 6 bases from V and 3 bases from J; junction bases left unmatched: 13. The CDR3 protein is CASSTPRTGGAYGNTIYF. In DNA, the CDR3 is TGTGCCAGTAGCACCCCTCGGACAGGGGGCGCGTATGGAAACACCATATATTTT.

This clonotype appeared many times. The J gene is TRBJ2-5, the V gene TRBV29-1; a possible D gene is TRBD1 (6 bases). The CDR3 spans 12 residues. With 8 bases removed from V and 4 bases from J, the gap between germline ends came to 14 bases. Germline CDR1 is SQVTM and CDR2 is ANQGSEA. The DNA of the CDR3 is TGCAGCACCCTGACAGGAGGAGAGACCCAGTACTTC. This translates into CSTLTGGETQYF.

The rearrangement uses TRBV6-5 and TRBJ2-1, with 15 nucleotides matching TRBD2. The CDR3 consists of 15 residues. Germline CDR1 reads MNHEY; CDR2 reads SVGAGI. J gave up 7 bases and V 4 bases, and 2 bases lay outside the gene matches. DNA for the CDR3: TGTGCCAGCAGTTGGACTAGCGGGGGGGGTAATGAGCAGTTCTTC. Its translation: CASSWTSGGGNEQFF.

This clonotype was observed many times. The genes are TRBV20-1 and TRBJ2-3; 8 bases agree with TRBD1. The CDR3 length is 16 residues. Germline V gives CDR1 DFQATT, CDR2 SNEGSKA (reference sequence). With V trimmed by 0 bases and J by 2 bases, 7 bases remained unmatched. The CDR3 region is CSARDIGQGDTDTQYF. The CDR3 bases are TGCAGTGCTAGAGATATAGGACAGGGAGACACAGATACGCAGTATTTT.

Of note for this clonotype: A clone one base away is much larger, so this may be a read error. This chain links TRBV5-6 with TRBJ2-3; the match to TRBD1 covers 8 bases. The assigned J gene may be wrong: the sequence end matches TRBJ2-7 better. CDR1 and CDR2 from the germline V gene are SGHDT and YYEEEE. This CDR3 comprises 14 residues. The CDR3 region has the DNA TGTGCCAGCAGCTTAAGGGCAGGGGGCAAGGAGCAGTACTTC. Translation gives CASSLRAGGKEQYF.

This clonotype was counted ten times or more. The rearrangement joins TRBV13 to TRBJ1-1; D gene ambiguous. V dropped 7 bases and J dropped 6 bases, with 15 bases sitting between them. CDR3 length equals 13 residues. From germline, CDR1 is PRHDT and CDR2 FYEKMQ (reference sequence). CDR3 sequence: CASTLEGFPEAFF. The CDR3 DNA follows: TGTGCCAGCACCCTAGAGGGTTTCCCTGAAGCTTTCTTT.

The chain uses TRBV7-9 and TRBJ2-7, with D possibly TRBD1 on 6 matching bases. Per the germline V gene, CDR1 is SEHNR and CDR2 is FQNEAQ (reference sequence). The CDR3 extends over 16 amino acids. Trimming removed 2 bases at V and 6 bases at J, with 20 bases between. For the CDR3, the DNA is TGTGCCAGCAGCTTATCCAGGGGCCCGGGCTTCGGCGAGCAGTACTTC. It yields the protein CASSLSRGPGFGEQYF.

There are a few counts of this clonotype. The chain carries TRBV4-1 and TRBJ1-6; D unresolved. The germline V and J ends were trimmed by 2 bases and 7 bases, with 12 bases remaining between them. The germline V gene has CDR1 MGHRA and CDR2 YSYEKL. This CDR3 is 15 amino acids long. The CDR3 is CASSQQVPLNSPLHF. CDR3 coding DNA: TGCGCCAGCAGCCAACAGGTACCACTGAATTCACCCCTCCACTTT.

This clonotype came up many times. The gene calls are TRBV2 and TRBJ1-6; unclear D gene. Germline CDR1 reads SNHLY; CDR2 reads FYNNEI. The CDR3 is made up of 16 amino acids. With 7 bases removed from V and 0 bases from J, the gap between germline ends came to 13 bases. CDR3 protein: CASNPGRSSYNSPLHF. For the CDR3, the DNA is TGTGCCAGCAACCCCGGACGGAGCTCCTATAATTCACCCCTCCACTTT.

This clonotype was counted ten times or more. J is TRBJ1-5 and V is TRBV12-5; D not certain. From germline, CDR1 is LGHNT and CDR2 FRNRAP. Trimming left V 1 base short and J 2 bases short, with 15 bases between. The CDR3 is 17 residues long. CDR3 sequence (DNA): TGTGCTAGTGGTTTGGATACACTCCTAAGGGGCAATCAGCCCCAGCATTTT. Its translation: CASGLDTLLRGNQPQHF. The variable domain in full, with the rest retrieved from reference TRBV12-5 and TRBJ1-5, is DARVTQTPRHKVTEMGQEVTMRCQPILGHNTVFWYRQTMMQGLELLAYFRNRAPLDDSGMPKDRFSAEMPDATLATLKIQPSEPRDSAVYFCASGLDTLLRGNQPQHFGDGTRLSIL.

This clonotype was observed many times. The conserved closing phenylalanine or tryptophan is absent in this CDR3, likely reflecting a read error. This chain connects TRBV6-9 to TRBJ1-1; TRBD1 agrees at 7 bases. The CDR3 has 18 amino acids. Per the germline V gene, CDR1 is MNHGY and CDR2 is SVAAGI. J lost 0 bases, V lost 4 bases, and 14 bases had no gene match. The DNA of the CDR3 is TGTGCCAGCAGTTTCAGCACAGGGGCGGATTCTATGAACACTGAAGCTTTCCTT. Amino acids: CASSFSTGADSMNTEAFL.

This clonotype was seen only a few times. This rearrangement joins TRBV20-1 to TRBJ2-7, with unresolved D. V was cut by 2 bases and J by 3 bases, with 20 bases left in between. The CDR3 has 16 amino acids. Germline CDR1 and CDR2: DFQATT and SNEGSKA (reference sequence). CDR3 sequence reads: CSARCPYPWSFYEQYF. CDR3 DNA sequence: TGCAGTGCTAGATGTCCGTACCCTTGGTCTTTCTACGAGCAGTACTTC.

This clonotype was seen at least ten times. The V gene is TRBV6-1, the J gene TRBJ2-1, with 12 bases identical to TRBD1. The CDR3 runs to 19 residues. After removal of 7 bases from V and 7 bases from J, the junction contained 20 bases not matched to a gene. CDR1 MNHNS and CDR2 SASEGT come from the germline V gene. CDR3 nucleotides: TGTGCCAGCACCCCCGGGTCCCAGACCGGGACAGGGGGCATGAATGAGCAGTTCTTC. Its protein product is CASTPGSQTGTGGMNEQFF.

There are many counts of this clonotype. The chain links TRBV2 to TRBJ2-5, with D unresolved. Trimming took 7 bases from V and 2 from J, leaving 14 bases between them. CDR1 and CDR2 from the germline V gene are SNHLY and FYNNEI. This CDR3 spans 14 amino acids. CDR3 residues: CASNAAAVQETQYF. The CDR3 nucleotides are TGTGCCAGCAACGCGGCGGCGGTTCAAGAGACCCAGTACTTC. The full variable domain, rest sourced from reference TRBV2 and TRBJ2-5, is EPEVTQTPSHQVTQMGQEVILRCVPISNHLYFYWYRQILGQKVEFLVSFYNNEISEKSEIFDDQFSVERPDGSNFTLKIRSTKLEDSAMYFCASNAAAVQETQYFGPGTRLLVL.

In its sample, this clonotype was seen many times. Here the CDR3 DNA reads TGTGCCAGCAGCCAAGATAGGGACGGGACACTCTCTGGAAACACCATATATTTT. Translated, it gives CASSQDRDGTLSGNTIYF. V usage is TRBV3-1 and J usage is TRBJ1-3, with D maybe TRBD1 (6 bases). V was clipped by 0 bases and J by 0 bases, with 15 bases between them. The CDR3 contains 18 residues. Germline CDR1 is LGHDT and CDR2 is YNNKEL (reference sequence).

In this sample, this clonotype turned up many times. The rearrangement uses TRBV30 and TRBJ2-7; TRBD2 matches 10 bases. Germline-derived CDR1 and CDR2 are GTSNPN and SVGIG (reference sequence). The length of the CDR3 is 15 residues. J lost 2 bases, V lost 0 bases, and 4 bases had no gene match. CDR3 loop: CAWSVLAGLTYEQYF. The CDR3 nucleotides are TGTGCCTGGAGTGTACTAGCGGGATTAACCTACGAGCAGTACTTC.

The chain combines TRBV19 with TRBJ1-1, with 7 bases lining up with TRBD1. J lost 6 bases, V lost 2 bases, and 6 bases had no gene match. This CDR3 comprises 14 residues. Germline CDR1 and CDR2: LNHDA and SQIVND (reference sequence). CDR3 region: CASSIPGTVAEAFF. CDR3 nucleotides: TGTGCCAGTAGTATACCGGGGACAGTAGCTGAAGCTTTCTTT.

This clonotype was seen a handful of times. J is TRBJ2-3 and V is TRBV7-6, with TRBD2 matching 8 bases. J was trimmed by 6 bases and V by 8 bases; bases with no gene match: 13. The CDR3 spans 15 residues. CDR1 is SGHVS, CDR2 FNYEAQ, per germline. CDR3 region: CASSEGSGRLDTQYF. The CDR3 bases are TGTGCCAGCTCAGAGGGCAGCGGGAGATTGGATACGCAGTATTTT.

Only a few counts were recorded for this clonotype. The chain couples TRBV12-3 or TRBV12-4 to TRBJ2-5; D is possibly TRBD2 (5 bases). V was pared by 3 bases and J by 1 base, with 15 bases between. This CDR3 is 16 amino acids long. The CDR3 nucleotides are TGTGCCAGCAGTTTTCAGGCGAGGAGGACCCAAGAGACCCAGTACTTC. Translating it yields CASSFQARRTQETQYF.

This chain joins TRBV6-2 or TRBV6-3 and TRBJ1-2; 7 nucleotides align to TRBD1. CDR1 is MNHEY, CDR2 SVGEGT, per germline. The V gene end was trimmed by 6 bases and the J gene end by 4 bases; junction bases not matched to a gene: 8. This CDR3 region has 14 residues. The CDR3 DNA follows: TGTGCCAGCAGACCTGACAGGGCGGGCTATGGCTACACCTTC. It is translated as CASRPDRAGYGYTF.

This clonotype was counted a few times. This may stem from a read error, because a much larger clone lies one nucleotide away. This CDR3 fails to terminate in the conserved phenylalanine or tryptophan, so it likely reflects a read error. CDR3 nucleotides: TGTGCCAGCAGCTTAGCCGGCAGTAATGAAAAACTGTTTCTT. It translates to CASSLAGSNEKLFL. The chain couples TRBV7-2 to TRBJ1-4; D is unresolved. This CDR3 has 14 amino acids. Germline CDR1 reads SGHTA; CDR2 reads FQGNSA. V shed 0 bases and J shed 4 bases, with 6 bases lying between them.

This clonotype was seen at least ten times. The chain uses TRBV7-9 and TRBJ2-7, with TRBD1 matching over 7 bases. V shed 7 bases and J 4 bases; nucleotides not matched to a gene: 7. The germline gives CDR1 SEHNR, CDR2 FQNEAQ (reference sequence). This CDR3 is built from 13 residues. In DNA, the CDR3 is TGTGCCAGCACCGACAGGGTCGGGTACGAGCAGTACTTC. This codes for CASTDRVGYEQYF. The full variable domain, rest sourced from reference TRBV7-9 and TRBJ2-7, is DTGVSQNPRHKITKRGQNVTFRCDPISEHNRLYWYRQTLGQGPEFLTYFQNEAQLEKSRLLSDRFSAERPKGSFSTLEIQRTEQGDSAMYLCASTDRVGYEQYFGPGTRLTVT.

This clonotype turned up a few times. The V and J genes are TRBV28 and TRBJ2-5; 10 bases map to TRBD1. This CDR3 spans 15 amino acids. V was clipped by 7 bases and J by 5 bases; unmatched bases: 10. The germline V gene encodes CDR1 MDHEN and CDR2 SYDVKM. The CDR3 nucleotides are TGTGCCAGCAAACTCGGGACAGGGGCATGGGAGACCCAGTACTTC. This sequence encodes CASKLGTGAWETQYF. Full variable domain (missing parts from reference TRBV28 and TRBJ2-5): DVKVTQSSRYLVKRTGEKVFLECVQDMDHENMFWYRQDPGLGLRLIYFSYDVKMKEKGDIPEGYSVSREKKERFSLILESASTNQTSMYLCASKLGTGAWETQYFGPGTRLLVL.